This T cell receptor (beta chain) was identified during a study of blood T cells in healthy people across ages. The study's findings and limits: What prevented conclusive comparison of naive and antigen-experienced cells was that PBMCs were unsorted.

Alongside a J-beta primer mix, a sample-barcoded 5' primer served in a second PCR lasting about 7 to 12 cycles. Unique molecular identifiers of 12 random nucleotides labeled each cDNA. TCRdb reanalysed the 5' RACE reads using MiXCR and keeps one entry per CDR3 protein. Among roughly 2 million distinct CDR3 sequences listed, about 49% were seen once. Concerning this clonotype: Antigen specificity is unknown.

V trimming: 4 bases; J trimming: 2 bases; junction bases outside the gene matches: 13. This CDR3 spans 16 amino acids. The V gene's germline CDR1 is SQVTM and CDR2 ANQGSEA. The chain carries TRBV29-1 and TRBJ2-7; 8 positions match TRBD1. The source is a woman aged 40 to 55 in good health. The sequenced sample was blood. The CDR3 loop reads CSVGPLTGANPYEQYF. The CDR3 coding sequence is TGCAGCGTTGGGCCTTTGACAGGGGCCAACCCCTACGAGCAGTACTTC.